One sample yielded the 26 T cell receptor beta chains listed below, sequenced in a study of shared clonotypes between healthy human individuals. Generated by immunoSEQ multiplex PCR, the TCRdb table keeps only in-frame clones and is missing some. This repertoire shows fewer than 1 million clones, about 96% found once; its top ten account for under 0.25%. The naive CD8 population came from CD45RO-negative cells selected for CCR7, without terminally differentiated effector memory CD45RA+ cells. Source material: naive CD8+ T cells sorted from blood. The receptor source for this set is a man aged 25-40 years in good health.

The table lists this clone with a count of one. The chain links TRBV5-5 to TRBJ2-1; 14 positions agree with TRBD2. J was trimmed by 8 bases and V by 4 bases; bases with no gene match: 5. CDR3 size: 15 residues. Per germline, CDR1 SGHKS and CDR2 YYEKEE (reference sequence). The CDR3: CASSRLAGGPYEQFF. The DNA for the CDR3 is TGTGCCAGCAGCCGACTAGCGGGAGGGCCCTATGAGCAGTTCTTC.

The chain employs TRBV7-2 and TRBJ1-1, with TRBD1 as a possible D gene (6 bases). This CDR3 spans 17 amino acids. V lost 5 bases and J lost 0, with 19 bases in between. Germline loops: CDR1 SGHTA, CDR2 FQGNSA. CDR3: CASSPTSHRVMNTEAFF. Written as DNA, the CDR3 is TGTGCCAGCAGCCCAACGTCCCACAGGGTAATGAACACTGAAGCTTTCTTT.

The CDR3: CASSLELDYEQYF. CDR3 sequence (DNA): TGTGCCAGCAGCTTAGAGCTAGACTACGAGCAGTACTTC. This chain links TRBV7-9 with TRBJ2-7; D is ambiguous. The CDR3 extends over 13 amino acids. The V and J ends lost 1 base and 3 bases respectively, with 7 bases between them. The germline CDR1 and CDR2 sequences are SEHNR and FQNEAQ (reference sequence).

In this sample, this clone turned up once. The chain uses TRBV18 and TRBJ2-1; tentative D call: TRBD1 (6 bases). This CDR3 has 16 amino acids. Per the germline V gene, CDR1 is KGHSH and CDR2 is LQKENI. V was clipped by 3 bases and J by 0 bases, with 12 bases between them. In DNA form, the CDR3 reads TGTGCCAGCTCACCGAACAGGGCTAGCTCCTACAATGAGCAGTTCTTC. Protein: CASSPNRASSYNEQFF.

J is TRBJ2-7 and V is TRBV9; no clear D gene. The CDR3 sequence is 15 residues long. V shed 0 bases and J shed 2 bases, with 12 bases lying between them. Germline V gene data show CDR1 as SGDLS and CDR2 as YYNGEE. The CDR3 is CASSVGDGSTYEQYF. For the CDR3, the DNA is TGTGCCAGCAGCGTAGGCGACGGATCAACCTACGAGCAGTACTTC.

The CDR3 loop is CASSPTASSYNEQFF. In DNA, the CDR3 is TGTGCCAGCAGTCCGACCGCCTCCTCCTACAATGAGCAGTTCTTC. V usage is TRBV5-6 and J usage is TRBJ2-1; D gene ambiguous. Germline assignment: CDR1 SGHDT and CDR2 YYEEEE. Trimming removed 5 bases from V and 0 bases from J, with 12 bases in between. This CDR3 has 15 residues.

This CDR3 reads CAWWSPNQNEQFF. CDR3 DNA sequence: TGTGCCTGGTGGTCACCCAATCAGAATGAGCAGTTCTTC. The chain joins TRBV30 to TRBJ2-1; D call uncertain. The V end was cut by 5 bases, the J end by 7 bases, with 15 bases between. Germline V gene data show CDR1 as GTSNPN and CDR2 as SVGIG (reference sequence). This CDR3 comprises 13 residues.

The chain is built from TRBV4-3 and TRBJ2-1; 8 bases agree with TRBD2. V trimming: 0 bases; J trimming: 7 bases; junction bases outside the gene matches: 17. Looked up from germline, CDR1 is LGHNA and CDR2 is YSLEER. This CDR3 has 19 residues. The CDR3 protein is CASSQDFPARAGGENEQFF. CDR3 nucleotide sequence: TGCGCCAGCAGCCAAGATTTCCCAGCCAGGGCGGGAGGTGAGAATGAGCAGTTCTTC.

This clone was found a few times. Other DNA sequences in the same sample also yield this CDR3. V gene TRBV15 combines with J gene TRBJ2-7; D remains ambiguous. The CDR3 runs to 11 residues. Germline CDR1 LNHNV, CDR2 YYDKDF (reference sequence). V was trimmed by 3 bases and J by 3 bases, leaving 3 bases between them. Here the CDR3 reads CATSRGYEQYF. The CDR3 nucleotides are TGTGCCACCAGCAGGGGCTACGAGCAGTACTTC. The variable domain in full, completed from reference TRBV15 and TRBJ2-7, reads DAMVIQNPRYQVTQFGKPVTLSCSQTLNHNVMYWYQQKSSQAPKLLFHYYDKDFNNEADTPDNFQSRRPNTSFCFLDIRSPGLGDTAMYLCATSRGYEQYFGPGTRLTVT.

The genes are TRBV15 and TRBJ2-7; the D gene is possibly TRBD1 (6 bases). The V and J ends lost 3 bases and 6 bases respectively, with 15 bases between them. The length of the CDR3 is 14 residues. CDR1 and CDR2 (germline): LNHNV, YYDKDF (reference sequence). Written as DNA, the CDR3 is TGTGCCACCAGCAGTGGGGCACAGGGTACCGAGCAGTACTTC. Translating it yields CATSSGAQGTEQYF.

With respect to this clone: Other DNA sequences of this sample code for an identical CDR3. The chain is built from TRBV7-8 and TRBJ2-7; the D is unclear. Deletions cut 1 base from V and 4 bases from J, with 5 bases between. Germline V lookup: CDR1 SGHVS, CDR2 FQNEAQ. This CDR3 is built from 12 residues. The DNA of the CDR3 is TGTGCCAGCAGCTTAGGGAGTTACGAGCAGTACTTC. Its protein is CASSLGSYEQYF.

The chain joins TRBV10-2 to TRBJ2-2, with D perhaps matching TRBD1 or TRBD2 (5 bases each). The CDR3 extends over 15 amino acids. Trimming took 6 bases from V and 1 from J, leaving 12 bases between them. Per germline, CDR1 WSHSY and CDR2 SAAADI. In DNA form, the CDR3 reads TGCGCCAGCAGGAGGGGAGTCCAGAACACCGGGGAGCTGTTTTTT. Its protein is CASRRGVQNTGELFF.

The chain has TRBV27 and TRBJ2-7, with D possibly being TRBD1 (7 bases). The germline V gene encodes CDR1 MNHEY and CDR2 SMNVEV (reference sequence). The V end lost 6 bases, the J end lost 7 bases, and 25 bases lay between the germline ends. The CDR3 is made up of 16 amino acids. The CDR3 is CASRGVEQGLGGEQYF. As DNA, the CDR3 is TGTGCCAGCAGAGGAGTGGAACAGGGGCTCGGAGGGGAGCAGTACTTC.

CDR3 nucleotide sequence: TGTGCCAGCAGACAAGGACGGAGTCAGTACTACACCTTC. This gives the protein CASRQGRSQYYTF. The V call is TRBV5-4, the J call TRBJ1-2; D is unresolved. There are 13 residues in the CDR3. Trimming took off 5 bases at V and 10 bases at J, with 18 bases between the two ends. Germline loops: CDR1 SGHNT, CDR2 YYREEE (reference sequence). Full variable domain (rest looked up from reference TRBV5-4 and TRBJ1-2): ETGVTQSPTHLIKTRGQQVTLRCSSQSGHNTVSWYQQALGQGPQFIFQYYREEENGRGNFPPRFSGLQFPNYSSELNVNALELDDSALYLCASRQGRSQYYTFGSGTRLTVV.

The rearrangement links TRBV27 to TRBJ2-7; tentative D call: TRBD2 (5 bases). Trimming removed 8 bases from V and 6 bases from J, with 14 bases in between. The CDR3 consists of 12 residues. In germline, CDR1 is MNHEY, CDR2 SMNVEV (reference sequence). DNA of the CDR3: TGTGCCAGCGGGCGGGTTAATGGCGAGCAGTACTTC. It codes for CASGRVNGEQYF.

This clone was counted once. The chain recombines TRBV9 with TRBJ2-7; D is possibly TRBD1 (6 bases). This CDR3 comprises 14 residues. CDR1 SGDLS and CDR2 YYNGEE come from the germline V gene. V was shortened by 2 bases and J by 4 bases, with 13 bases between the two germline ends. CDR3 amino acids: CASSVTAGEYEQYF. DNA for the CDR3: TGTGCCAGCAGCGTTACGGCAGGGGAATACGAGCAGTACTTC.

Concerning this clone itself: The sample holds other DNA sequences that translate to the same CDR3. This rearrangement joins TRBV7-9 to TRBJ1-1; D possibly corresponds to TRBD1 (5 bases). CDR1 SEHNR and CDR2 FQNEAQ come from the germline V gene (reference sequence). Trimming pared 3 bases from V and 8 bases from J, leaving 10 bases between. The CDR3 loop spans 12 amino acids. This chain's CDR3 is CASSFQGSEAFF. The CDR3 nucleotides read TGTGCCAGCAGCTTTCAGGGCAGCGAAGCTTTCTTT.

The chain carries TRBV10-1 and TRBJ1-5; D ambiguous. Per germline, CDR1 WNHNN and CDR2 SYGVQD (reference sequence). This CDR3 has 13 amino acids. Trimming left V 3 bases short and J 8 bases short, with 11 bases between. CDR3 sequence reads: CASSEVVGKPQHF. The DNA of the CDR3 is TGCGCCAGCAGTGAAGTAGTGGGGAAGCCCCAGCATTTT.

The rearrangement links TRBV6-1 to TRBJ2-7; D may match TRBD1 or TRBD2 (5 bases each). The germline V and J ends were trimmed by 5 bases and 2 bases, with 16 bases remaining between them. Germline V gene lookup returns CDR1 MNHNS and CDR2 SASEGT. The CDR3 is 15 residues long. CDR3 region: CASSWPRGFTYEQYF. The CDR3 region has the DNA TGTGCCAGCAGTTGGCCTCGGGGCTTCACCTACGAGCAGTACTTC.

The V and J genes are TRBV10-3 and TRBJ2-5; 9 bases are shared with TRBD2. The ends lost 8 bases at V and 2 bases at J; junction bases unmatched: 3. Germline CDR1 is ENHRY and CDR2 is SYGVKD. This CDR3 comprises 13 residues. CDR3 protein: CAIGLAGQETQYF. The CDR3 region has the DNA TGTGCCATCGGCCTAGCGGGGCAAGAGACCCAGTACTTC.

The rearrangement uses TRBV2 and TRBJ1-2, with TRBD1 matching 8 bases. The CDR3 loop spans 14 amino acids. Germline CDR1 SNHLY, CDR2 FYNNEI. After removal of 6 bases from V and 1 base from J, the junction contained 4 bases not matched to a gene. The CDR3 loop reads CASRGTGLNYGYTF. The CDR3 coding sequence is TGTGCCAGCAGGGGGACAGGCCTTAACTATGGCTACACCTTC.

The chain carries TRBV11-3 and TRBJ2-1; possible D gene TRBD1, 5 bases. Germline loops: CDR1 SGHNT, CDR2 YENEEA. The CDR3 length is 13 residues. V lost 3 bases, J lost 9 bases, and 12 bases lay in between. CDR3 residues: CASSLGLGAEQFF. CDR3 coding DNA: TGTGCCAGCAGCTTGGGCCTAGGGGCTGAGCAGTTCTTC.

The rearrangement joins TRBV19 to TRBJ2-7; D is unresolved. Germline V CDR1 and CDR2: LNHDA, SQIVND (reference sequence). Trimming took off 3 bases at V and 0 bases at J, with 12 bases between the two ends. The CDR3 contains 15 residues. In DNA, the CDR3 is TGTGCCAGTAGTATGGTCACAGCCCGCTCCTACGAGCAGTACTTC. As protein: CASSMVTARSYEQYF. The whole variable domain, remainder taken from reference TRBV19 and TRBJ2-7, is DGGITQSPKYLFRKEGQNVTLSCEQNLNHDAMYWYRQDPGQGLRLIYYSQIVNDFQKGDIAEGYSVSREKKESFPLTVTSAQKNPTAFYLCASSMVTARSYEQYFGPGTRLTVT.

Concerning this clone itself: The identical CDR3 is also encoded by other nucleotide sequences in the sample. The gene calls are TRBV4-3 and TRBJ1-3, with no clear D. The CDR3 runs to 15 residues. Trimming took 0 bases from V and 1 from J, leaving 7 bases between them. Per germline, CDR1 LGHNA and CDR2 YSLEER. The CDR3 DNA is TGCGCCAGCAGCCAAGATCGGGTGTCTGGAAACACCATATATTTT. It is translated as CASSQDRVSGNTIYF.

The chain uses TRBV27 and TRBJ1-5; 7 bases map to TRBD1. This CDR3 has 15 residues. V lost 8 bases to trimming and J lost 1 base; unmatched junction nucleotides: 8. The V gene's germline CDR1 is MNHEY and CDR2 SMNVEV (reference sequence). As DNA, the CDR3 is TGTGCCAGCTGGGAGACAGGGACAAGCAATCAGCCCCAGCATTTT. This gives the protein CASWETGTSNQPQHF.

Concerning this clone itself: Additional DNA sequences in this sample encode the identical CDR3. V and J are TRBV27 and TRBJ2-7; D not resolved. V lost 2 bases and J 6 bases, leaving 5 bases between the germline ends. The CDR3 runs 11 residues. The germline V gene encodes CDR1 MNHEY and CDR2 SMNVEV (reference sequence). In DNA, the CDR3 is TGTGCCAGCAGTTTACTCGGCGAGCAGTACTTC. Protein: CASSLLGEQYF.